Included here is one T cell receptor beta chain sequence, with context. The sample comes from a study of blood T cell repertoires in COVID-19. Libraries were prepared by immunoSEQ multiplex PCR; TCRdb keeps only in-frame clonotypes and omits some of them. In the table there are hundreds of thousands of clones, about 89% of which are singletons. V shed 5 bases and J shed 7 bases, with 9 bases lying between them. Per the germline V gene, CDR1 is MNHEY and CDR2 is SMNVEV (reference sequence). This CDR3 comprises 12 residues. Recruited during active infection, patients (from Seattle) were subsequently followed longitudinally.

The TCR comes from a woman in her 30s with COVID-19, enrolled during active disease. Specimen: peripheral blood. The chain employs TRBV27 and TRBJ2-1; D is perhaps TRBD2 (6 bases). In DNA, the CDR3 is TGTGCCAGCAGTCGAGGGAGGAATGAGCAGTTCTTC. Translating gives CASSRGRNEQFF.